The 28 T cell receptor beta chains listed next were all sequenced from one sample in a study of beta chain features in type 1 diabetes. Broader study findings: All four CD4+ subsets of Type 1 diabetes patients contained TCRB CDR3s that were moderately but significantly shorter.

Isolated RNA was reverse transcribed in full, so expressed TCRB transcripts were sequenced. Libraries were prepared by immunoSEQ multiplex PCR; TCRdb keeps only in-frame clonotypes and omits some of them. The sample lists 250,000 or so clones, 14% occurring once. Antigens of these TCRs are unknown. The specimen sequenced was naive CD4+ T cells from blood. The receptors here all came from a man aged 25 to 40 with type 1 diabetes.

The CDR3 reads CASSSVTGNTGELFF. Here the CDR3 DNA reads TGTGCCAGCAGTAGCGTGACAGGGAATACCGGGGAGCTGTTTTTT. The chain joins TRBV2 to TRBJ2-2; the match to TRBD1 covers 7 bases. The V and J ends lost 5 bases and 5 bases, in that order; junction bases with no gene match: 8. The CDR3 is made up of 15 amino acids. The V gene's germline CDR1 is SNHLY and CDR2 FYNNEI.

This clone was counted a few times. The gene calls are TRBV25-1 and TRBJ1-1, with D possibly being TRBD1 (5 bases). The CDR3 has 14 amino acids. V lost 4 bases to trimming and J lost 5 bases, with 14 bases between them. CDR1 MGHDK and CDR2 SYGVNS come from the germline V gene. The CDR3 protein is CASSARGGSTEAFF. In DNA, the CDR3 is TGTGCCAGCAGTGCCCGCGGGGGAAGTACTGAAGCTTTCTTT.

The chain uses TRBV23-1 and TRBJ2-1, with D perhaps matching TRBD2 (6 bases). TRBV23-1 is an ORF, and what it does is uncertain. The V and J ends lost 7 bases and 0 bases respectively, with 13 bases between them. This CDR3 has 15 residues. Here the CDR3 reads CASNSSGSSYNEQFF. The CDR3 DNA reads as TGCGCCAGCAATTCGTCCGGGAGCTCCTACAATGAGCAGTTCTTC.

The V call is TRBV29-1, the J call TRBJ1-1, with TRBD1 matching over 8 bases. CDR3 length: 16 amino acids. Trimming at V came to 0 bases and at J to 7 bases, leaving 13 bases not matched to a gene. Per the germline V gene, CDR1 is SQVTM and CDR2 is ANQGSEA. The CDR3 spells CSVEDRRRQGAGEAFF. The CDR3 DNA reads as TGCAGCGTTGAAGATCGTCGGCGGCAGGGGGCAGGTGAAGCTTTCTTT. The variable domain in full, with the rest retrieved from reference TRBV29-1 and TRBJ1-1, is SAVISQKPSRDICQRGTSLTIQCQVDSQVTMMFWYRQQPGQSLTLIATANQGSEATYESGFVIDKFPISRPNLTFSTLTVSNMSPEDSSIYLCSVEDRRRQGAGEAFFGQGTRLTVV.

The chain has TRBV4-2 and TRBJ2-1, with a tentative D call TRBD2 (5 bases). The CDR3 extends over 17 amino acids. Germline assignment: CDR1 LGHNA and CDR2 YNFKEQ. The ends were cut back, 1 base at V and 6 bases at J, with 19 bases in the middle. The CDR3 nucleotides are TGTGCCAGCAGCCAAGTGCCTAGCCCACTCAAGGGCAATGAGCAGTTCTTC. Protein sequence: CASSQVPSPLKGNEQFF.

The chain joins TRBV7-2 to TRBJ2-2; TRBD2 is a possible D gene (5 bases). Germline V lookup: CDR1 SGHTA, CDR2 FQGNSA. This CDR3 is built from 15 residues. Trimming removed 2 bases from V and 6 bases from J, with 13 bases in between. DNA of the CDR3: TGTGCCAGCAGCTTAACCGCCAAGGAGGCCGGGGAGCTGTTTTTT. It encodes CASSLTAKEAGELFF.

The chain joins TRBV19 to TRBJ1-2, with D possibly matching TRBD1 (6 bases). Trimming left V 10 bases short and J 5 bases short, with 11 bases between. Germline assignment: CDR1 LNHDA and CDR2 SQIVND (reference sequence). The CDR3 is made up of 11 amino acids. The CDR3, as DNA: TGTGCCACGGGACATAATTATGGCTACACCTTC. Encoded protein: CATGHNYGYTF.

V usage is TRBV19 and J usage is TRBJ2-3, with TRBD1 as a possible D gene (5 bases). This CDR3 has 13 amino acids. CDR1 and CDR2 from the germline V gene are LNHDA and SQIVND (reference sequence). V gave up 5 bases and J gave up 5 bases, with 11 bases separating them. Written as DNA, the CDR3 is TGTGCCAGTAGTCCACCAGGGCGAGATACGCAGTATTTT. Protein sequence: CASSPPGRDTQYF.

Here the CDR3 DNA reads TGCGCCAGCAGCCTTGAGCGGGAGGGCCATGAGCAGTTCTTC. As protein: CASSLEREGHEQFF. The chain couples TRBV5-1 to TRBJ2-1; 10 nucleotides line up with TRBD2. The germline gives CDR1 SGHRS, CDR2 YFSETQ. This CDR3 is built from 14 residues. Germline trimming cut 4 bases from V and 8 bases from J; bases unmatched to any gene: 6.

This clone was seen a few times. The rearrangement uses TRBV30 and TRBJ1-5; the D gene is possibly TRBD1 (6 bases). Trimming pared 5 bases from V and 2 bases from J, leaving 13 bases between. The CDR3 contains 14 residues. Germline V lookup: CDR1 GTSNPN, CDR2 SVGIG (reference sequence). The DNA of the CDR3 is TGTGCCTGGCAACAGGGAAAGGGCAATCAGCCCCAGCATTTT. Amino acid sequence: CAWQQGKGNQPQHF. Combining the CDR3 with reference TRBV30 and TRBJ1-5 gives the whole variable domain SQTIHQWPATLVQPVGSPLSLECTVEGTSNPNLYWYRQAAGRGLQLLFYSVGIGQISSEVPQNLSASRPQDRQFILSSKKLLLSDSGFYLCAWQQGKGNQPQHFGDGTRLSIL.

This chain joins TRBV30 and TRBJ1-6; a weak D match, TRBD1 (6 bases). The V end lost 0 bases, the J end lost 6 bases, and 27 bases lay between the germline ends. The germline gives CDR1 GTSNPN, CDR2 SVGIG (reference sequence). The CDR3 is 20 residues long. The CDR3 is CAWSVPPRPGQWVFNSPLHF. CDR3 DNA sequence: TGTGCCTGGAGTGTACCCCCTCGTCCCGGACAGTGGGTTTTTAATTCACCCCTCCACTTT. Drawing the rest from reference TRBV30 and TRBJ1-6, the complete variable domain is SQTIHQWPATLVQPVGSPLSLECTVEGTSNPNLYWYRQAAGRGLQLLFYSVGIGQISSEVPQNLSASRPQDRQFILSSKKLLLSDSGFYLCAWSVPPRPGQWVFNSPLHFGNGTRLTVT.

This clone was detected only a few times. The gene calls are TRBV30 and TRBJ2-3; TRBD2 agrees at 11 bases. Trimming cost V 1 base and J 4 bases; bases outside gene matches: 10. Germline lookup yields CDR1 GTSNPN and CDR2 SVGIG (reference sequence). The length of the CDR3 is 17 residues. The CDR3 here is CAWSAMRTSGSSDTQYF. CDR3 nucleotides: TGTGCCTGGAGTGCAATGAGGACTAGCGGGTCCTCAGATACGCAGTATTTT.

V gene TRBV9 combines with J gene TRBJ2-3; 7 bases are shared with TRBD2. Germline lookup yields CDR1 SGDLS and CDR2 YYNGEE. The CDR3 contains 17 residues. The V gene end was trimmed by 1 base and the J gene end by 1 base; junction bases not matched to a gene: 9. This CDR3 reads CASSVSGLAVRTDTQYF. CDR3 coding DNA: TGTGCCAGCAGCGTAAGCGGTCTAGCGGTCCGCACAGATACGCAGTATTTT.

The chain recombines TRBV5-5 with TRBJ2-5; tentatively, D is TRBD1 (6 bases). Deletions cut 4 bases from V and 5 bases from J, with 21 bases between. The CDR3 sequence is 16 residues long. Germline V CDR1 and CDR2: SGHKS, YYEKEE (reference sequence). This CDR3 is CASSQAGTRSPETQYF. The DNA for the CDR3 is TGTGCCAGCAGCCAAGCCGGGACAAGAAGTCCTGAGACCCAGTACTTC.

The chain combines TRBV23-1 with TRBJ1-2; D might be TRBD1 (5 bases). TRBV23-1 is classed as an ORF, of uncertain function. This CDR3 comprises 17 residues. The V end lost 3 bases, the J end lost 0 bases, and 17 bases lay between the germline ends. The CDR3 spells CASSHPGQNRPNYGYTF. The CDR3 DNA sequence: TGCGCCAGCAGTCATCCCGGACAAAATAGACCTAACTATGGCTACACCTTC.

This clone was observed a handful of times. J is TRBJ2-3 and V is TRBV7-6; D gene ambiguous. The CDR3 has 12 residues. Germline CDR1 is SGHVS and CDR2 is FNYEAQ. Trimming cost V 2 bases and J 6 bases, with 6 bases left between them. CDR3 nucleotides: TGTGCCAGCAGCTTACGGCGGGATACGCAGTATTTT. This codes for CASSLRRDTQYF. Filled out from reference TRBV7-6 and TRBJ2-3, the complete variable domain reads GAGVSQSPRYKVTKRGQDVALRCDPISGHVSLYWYRQALGQGPEFLTYFNYEAQQDKSGLPNDRFSAERPEGSISTLTIQRTEQRDSAMYRCASSLRRDTQYFGPGTRLTVL.

The rearrangement joins TRBV7-2 to TRBJ1-4; D is ambiguous. Germline V gene lookup returns CDR1 SGHTA and CDR2 FQGNSA. This CDR3 contains 14 residues. Trimming left V 5 bases short and J 8 bases short, with 15 bases between. The DNA for the CDR3 is TGTGCCAGCAGCCGGAGGGAATACGACGAAAAACTGTTTTTT. This translates into CASSRREYDEKLFF.

A few counts support this clone. J is TRBJ2-7 and V is TRBV6-6, with unresolved D. Germline V gene sequence: CDR1 MNHNY, CDR2 SVGAGI (reference sequence). Trimming pared 5 bases from V and 3 bases from J, leaving 5 bases between. The CDR3 runs 11 residues. The CDR3 protein is CASSQVYEQYF. CDR3 in DNA: TGTGCCAGCAGTCAGGTCTACGAGCAGTACTTC.

The chain recombines TRBV5-1 with TRBJ2-7, with TRBD1 as a possible D gene (6 bases). Trimming removed 7 bases from V and 3 bases from J, with 11 bases in between. Germline lookup yields CDR1 SGHRS and CDR2 YFSETQ. This CDR3 has 12 residues. The CDR3 loop reads CASAATGYEQYF. The CDR3 DNA follows: TGCGCCAGCGCTGCGACAGGCTACGAGCAGTACTTC.

This clone was observed a few times. The genes are TRBV19 and TRBJ2-1; 8 bases map to TRBD1. Germline V lookup: CDR1 LNHDA, CDR2 SQIVND (reference sequence). J lost 1 base, V lost 3 bases, and 2 bases had no gene match. The CDR3 covers 15 residues. CDR3: CASSIRDRSYNEQFF. The CDR3 coding sequence is TGTGCCAGTAGTATCCGGGACAGGTCCTACAATGAGCAGTTCTTC.

V gene TRBV5-4 combines with J gene TRBJ2-2; 7 bases map to TRBD1. J was trimmed by 1 base and V by 1 base; bases with no gene match: 1. The length of the CDR3 is 15 residues. Germline V gene data show CDR1 as SGHNT and CDR2 as YYREEE (reference sequence). CDR3 residues: CASSLRTGNTGELFF. The DNA of the CDR3 is TGTGCCAGCAGCTTGAGGACAGGGAACACCGGGGAGCTGTTTTTT.

In its sample, this clone was seen a few times. The chain combines TRBV18 with TRBJ1-4, with TRBD1 matching over 8 bases. CDR1 and CDR2 from the germline V gene are KGHSH and LQKENI. This CDR3 is 15 amino acids long. Losses at the gene ends were 3 bases for V and 4 bases for J; bases not matched to a gene: 4. CDR3 coding DNA: TGTGCCAGCTCACCTCCGGGACAGGTTAATGAAAAACTGTTTTTT. Translated, it gives CASSPPGQVNEKLFF.

The rearrangement uses TRBV2 and TRBJ2-7, with 9 bases matching TRBD2. The CDR3 runs to 16 residues. Trimming cost V 2 bases and J 6 bases; bases outside gene matches: 11. Germline values: CDR1 SNHLY, CDR2 FYNNEI. Here the CDR3 reads CASSESVGGGAVEQYF. The CDR3 DNA is TGTGCCAGCAGTGAAAGTGTTGGCGGGGGGGCGGTCGAGCAGTACTTC. Using reference TRBV2 and TRBJ2-7 for the parts outside the CDR3, the full variable domain is EPEVTQTPSHQVTQMGQEVILRCVPISNHLYFYWYRQILGQKVEFLVSFYNNEISEKSEIFDDQFSVERPDGSNFTLKIRSTKLEDSAMYFCASSESVGGGAVEQYFGPGTRLTVT.

This clone was detected a few times. J is TRBJ1-5 and V is TRBV19, with D possibly being TRBD1 (6 bases). Trimming took off 6 bases at V and 1 base at J, with 10 bases between the two ends. Germline V gene sequence: CDR1 LNHDA, CDR2 SQIVND (reference sequence). This CDR3 has 14 amino acids. In DNA, the CDR3 is TGTGCCAGTAGAAAACAGGGAAGCAATCAGCCCCAGCATTTT. Protein: CASRKQGSNQPQHF.

This clone was observed a handful of times. The V call is TRBV28, the J call TRBJ2-7; 9 nucleotides align to TRBD2. Germline assignment: CDR1 MDHEN and CDR2 SYDVKM. The junction had 11 bases not matched to a gene; V was cut back by 5 bases and J by 6 bases. CDR3 length: 15 amino acids. CDR3 sequence (DNA): TGTGCCAGCAGTACCGGGGGTAGCGGGAGTCGCGAGCAGTACTTC. Translating gives CASSTGGSGSREQYF.

This clone has more than one count but fewer than ten. V is TRBV15 and J is TRBJ2-5, with D possibly matching TRBD2 (5 bases). V lost 3 bases and J lost 5, with 13 bases in between. Germline-derived CDR1 and CDR2 are LNHNV and YYDKDF (reference sequence). This CDR3 is built from 14 residues. The CDR3 DNA reads TGTGCCACCAGCAGGGCTCGGGGAGTTGAGACCCAGTACTTC. This translates into CATSRARGVETQYF.

The rearrangement joins TRBV5-1 to TRBJ2-5; possible D gene TRBD2, 5 bases. Per germline, CDR1 SGHRS and CDR2 YFSETQ. V lost 4 bases to trimming and J lost 5 bases, with 15 bases between them. This CDR3 contains 14 residues. As DNA, the CDR3 is TGCGCCAGCAGCAAAGGACTCAATCTCGAGACCCAGTACTTC. Amino acids: CASSKGLNLETQYF.

This clone has a handful of counts. The rearrangement links TRBV23-1 to TRBJ2-7; no definite D call. TRBV23-1 is treated as an ORF (open reading frame) with a function not yet certain. The V end was cut by 2 bases, the J end by 5 bases, with 13 bases between. This CDR3 has 14 amino acids. DNA for the CDR3: TGCGCCAGCAGTCAACCCGAACACATCGACGAGCAGTACTTC. Translation: CASSQPEHIDEQYF.